The clone carrying this T cell receptor beta chain was observed at least ten times. This sample was included in a study of early T cells in non-severe SARS-CoV-2 infection. Looking at the study overall: With bulk RNA from unsorted whole blood as input, sequencing yielded unpaired chains.

From the 5' RACE reads, TCRdb called clonotypes with MiXCR, one entry per CDR3 protein. The data contain approximately 20,000 distinct CDR3 sequences, 5.9% of them singletons. The specimen was whole blood. This sequence was found in an adult who was a healthcare worker with PCR-confirmed SARS-CoV-2 infection or an uninfected control (not recorded which).

The CDR3 sequence is CASLGASGQETQYF. In DNA, the CDR3 is TGTGCCTCTCTAGGGGCTAGCGGCCAAGAGACCCAGTACTTC. The chain carries TRBV6-5 and TRBJ2-5; 7 nucleotides match TRBD2. Trimming took 11 bases from V and 1 from J; bases not matched to a gene: 10. Germline values: CDR1 MNHEY, CDR2 SVGAGI. The CDR3 has 14 amino acids.